The next 14 T cell receptor beta chains were all read from a single sample in a study of cytomegalovirus exposure and HLA in healthy donors. The method was immunoSEQ multiplex PCR; TCRdb's version includes in-frame clones alone and lacks a portion of them. The profile shows around 150,000 clones, about 80% of them singletons. The sequencing sample was made of PBMCs. Every receptor here comes from a man aged 25 to 45 in good health and CMV-seropositive.

The V gene is TRBV7-2, the J gene TRBJ2-7, with D perhaps TRBD2 (6 bases). Germline CDR1 SGHTA, CDR2 FQGNSA. The CDR3 extends over 15 amino acids. The V end was cut by 5 bases, the J end by 2 bases, with 16 bases between. CDR3 DNA: TGTGCCAGCAGCCCCGGGCGGGACCGCACCTACGAGCAGTACTTC. It yields the protein CASSPGRDRTYEQYF. The full variable domain, in which reference TRBV7-2 and TRBJ2-7 provide the parts outside the CDR3, is GAGVSQSPSNKVTEKGKDVELRCDPISGHTALYWYRQSLGQGLEFLIYFQGNSAPDKSGLPSDRFSAERTGGSVSTLTIQRTQQEDSAVYLCASSPGRDRTYEQYFGPGTRLTVT.

The chain has TRBV6-5 and TRBJ1-4; D is undetermined. There are 16 residues in the CDR3. Looked up from germline, CDR1 is MNHEY and CDR2 is SVGAGI. Deletions cut 2 bases from V and 7 bases from J, with 17 bases between. CDR3 amino acids: CASSYRAGMLTEKLFF. CDR3 DNA sequence: TGTGCCAGCAGTTACAGGGCGGGCATGCTGACTGAAAAACTGTTTTTT.

This chain links TRBV27 with TRBJ2-7; perhaps TRBD1 as D (5 bases). Trimming stripped 7 bases from V and 3 bases from J, with 13 bases between. The CDR3 runs 13 residues. Per the germline V gene, CDR1 is MNHEY and CDR2 is SMNVEV (reference sequence). CDR3 bases: TGTGCCAGCATAAGTGACAGAGTCTACGAGCAGTACTTC. It yields the protein CASISDRVYEQYF.

V is TRBV19 and J is TRBJ1-1, with 8 bases identical to TRBD1. From germline, CDR1 is LNHDA and CDR2 SQIVND (reference sequence). CDR3 size: 14 residues. V lost 5 bases to trimming and J lost 4 bases; unmatched junction nucleotides: 6. This CDR3 reads CASSAGQGVTEAFF. Written as DNA, the CDR3 is TGTGCCAGTAGTGCAGGACAGGGTGTCACTGAAGCTTTCTTT.

The chain couples TRBV9 to TRBJ2-5; maybe TRBD2 (6 bases). V was pared by 3 bases and J by 1 base, with 10 bases between. Looked up from germline, CDR1 is SGDLS and CDR2 is YYNGEE. CDR3 size: 14 residues. CDR3 region: CASSAGGLQETQYF. The CDR3 nucleotides read TGTGCCAGCAGCGCTGGAGGGCTCCAAGAGACCCAGTACTTC.

The CDR3 sequence: CASSPRQGKNYGYTF. CDR3 sequence (DNA): TGTGCCAGCAGCCCCAGACAGGGGAAAAACTATGGCTACACCTTC. The chain uses TRBV5-6 and TRBJ1-2; TRBD1 aligns across 8 bases. J gave up 2 bases and V 4 bases, and 7 bases lay outside the gene matches. The CDR3 is 15 amino acids. Germline V lookup: CDR1 SGHDT, CDR2 YYEEEE.

This rearrangement joins TRBV11-2 to TRBJ2-5; no reliable D call. From germline, CDR1 is SGHAT and CDR2 FQNNGV. V lost 6 bases, J lost 2 bases, and 10 bases lay in between. The CDR3 is made up of 13 amino acids. CDR3 nucleotides: TGTGCCAGCAGGACACCCGGTCAAGAGACCCAGTACTTC. It is translated as CASRTPGQETQYF.

The chain joins TRBV11-1 to TRBJ2-5; D possibly corresponds to TRBD2 (5 bases). V was cut by 5 bases and J by 5 bases, with 18 bases left in between. The CDR3 covers 15 residues. Per the germline V gene, CDR1 is SGHAT and CDR2 is FQDESV (reference sequence). For the CDR3, the DNA is TGTGCCAGCAGCCCGAGGACGAGCCCGGGGGAGACCCAGTACTTC. This codes for CASSPRTSPGETQYF.

The gene calls are TRBV9 and TRBJ1-2; 7 nucleotides agree with TRBD1. The CDR3 spans 15 residues. Per germline, CDR1 SGDLS and CDR2 YYNGEE. V shed 3 bases and J 3 bases; nucleotides not matched to a gene: 8. The DNA of the CDR3 is TGTGCCAGCAGCGGGAAACGACAGGGAGACTATGGCTACACCTTC. Protein: CASSGKRQGDYGYTF.

The chain joins TRBV7-2 to TRBJ2-5; possible D gene TRBD2, 6 bases. V lost 5 bases and J 12 bases, leaving 16 bases between the germline ends. Germline lookup yields CDR1 SGHTA and CDR2 FQGNSA. This CDR3 spans 12 amino acids. CDR3 sequence reads: CASSPEGRDKYF. The CDR3 DNA follows: TGTGCCAGCAGCCCGGAGGGACGCGACAAGTACTTC.

V usage is TRBV7-2 and J usage is TRBJ1-1; possible D gene TRBD1, 6 bases. Germline CDR1 is SGHTA and CDR2 is FQGNSA. Between the trimmed V and J ends, which lost 2 bases and 1 base, there was a span of 11 bases. The CDR3 has 15 residues. Here the CDR3 reads CASSLYRDPNTEAFF. CDR3 coding DNA: TGTGCCAGCAGCTTATACAGGGACCCGAACACTGAAGCTTTCTTT.

This chain joins TRBV12-5 and TRBJ1-5; 7 bases are shared with TRBD1. V was pared by 1 base and J by 0 bases, with 12 bases of the junction left unmatched. The CDR3 has 19 amino acids. The germline V gene encodes CDR1 LGHNT and CDR2 FRNRAP. The chain's CDR3 is CASGLELWDRAYSNQPQHF. The CDR3 coding sequence is TGTGCTAGTGGTTTGGAATTGTGGGACAGAGCCTATAGCAATCAGCCCCAGCATTTT.

The chain uses TRBV5-1 and TRBJ2-3; 8 nucleotides agree with TRBD2. After removal of 4 bases from V and 0 bases from J, the junction contained 13 bases not matched to a gene. Germline-derived CDR1 and CDR2 are SGHRS and YFSETQ. The CDR3 consists of 18 residues. The CDR3 bases are TGCGCCAGCAGCCCATTCGGGGGGGCCATGGGAAGCACAGATACGCAGTATTTT. It translates to CASSPFGGAMGSTDTQYF.

The chain carries TRBV5-1 and TRBJ1-3, with 11 bases fitting TRBD1. Germline V gene sequence: CDR1 SGHRS, CDR2 YFSETQ. J was trimmed by 2 bases and V by 5 bases; bases with no gene match: 3. CDR3 size: 15 residues. The CDR3 region is CASSQDRGPGNTIYF. The CDR3 DNA follows: TGCGCCAGCAGTCAGGACAGGGGGCCTGGAAACACCATATATTTT. Drawing the rest from reference TRBV5-1 and TRBJ1-3, the complete variable domain is KAGVTQTPRYLIKTRGQQVTLSCSPISGHRSVSWYQQTPGQGLQFLFEYFSETQRNKGNFPGRFSGRQFSNSRSEMNVSTLELGDSALYLCASSQDRGPGNTIYFGEGSWLTVV.